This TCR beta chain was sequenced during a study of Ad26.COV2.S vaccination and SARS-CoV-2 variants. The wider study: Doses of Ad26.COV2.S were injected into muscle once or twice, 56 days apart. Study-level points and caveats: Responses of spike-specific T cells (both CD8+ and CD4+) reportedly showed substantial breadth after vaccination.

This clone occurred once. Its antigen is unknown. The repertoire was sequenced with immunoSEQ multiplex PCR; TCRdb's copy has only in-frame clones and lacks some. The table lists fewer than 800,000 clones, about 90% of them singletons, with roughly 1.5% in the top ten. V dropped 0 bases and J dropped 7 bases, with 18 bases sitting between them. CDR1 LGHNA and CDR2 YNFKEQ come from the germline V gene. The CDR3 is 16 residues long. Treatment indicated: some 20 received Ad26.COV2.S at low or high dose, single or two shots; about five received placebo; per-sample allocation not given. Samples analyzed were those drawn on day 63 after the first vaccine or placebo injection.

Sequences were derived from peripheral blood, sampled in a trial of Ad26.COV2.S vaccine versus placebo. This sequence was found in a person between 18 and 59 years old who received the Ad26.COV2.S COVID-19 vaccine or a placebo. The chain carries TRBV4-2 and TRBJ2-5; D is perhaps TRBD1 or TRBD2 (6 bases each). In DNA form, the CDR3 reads TGTGCCAGCAGCCAAGAAGGCGGGACATCCTGGGGGACCCAGTACTTC. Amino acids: CASSQEGGTSWGTQYF.